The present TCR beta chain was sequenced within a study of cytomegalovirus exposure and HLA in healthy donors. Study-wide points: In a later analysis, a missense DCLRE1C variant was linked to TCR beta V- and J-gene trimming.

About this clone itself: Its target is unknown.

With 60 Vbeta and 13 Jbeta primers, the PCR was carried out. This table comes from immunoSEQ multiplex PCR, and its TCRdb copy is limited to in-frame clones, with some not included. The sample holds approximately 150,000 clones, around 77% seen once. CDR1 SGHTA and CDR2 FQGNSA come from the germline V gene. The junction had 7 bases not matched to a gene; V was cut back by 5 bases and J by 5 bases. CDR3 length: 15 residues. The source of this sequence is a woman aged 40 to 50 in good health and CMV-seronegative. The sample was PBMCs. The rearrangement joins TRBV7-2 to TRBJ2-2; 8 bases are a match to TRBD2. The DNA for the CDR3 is TGTGCCAGCAGCCCCGGGACTAGTTTGACCGGGGAGCTGTTTTTT. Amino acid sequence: CASSPGTSLTGELFF.